This TCR beta chain was sequenced for a study of shared clonotypes between healthy human individuals. The study's findings and limits: Depth of sequencing was expected to influence donor clonotype sharing. Genetic and exposure-history diversity was limited by the small donor number. Rarefaction showed sorted-subset sequencing was incomplete despite large depth.

This clone has a single count. Its cognate antigen is unknown. Clones were read by immunoSEQ multiplex PCR, and TCRdb kept only the in-frame ones, dropping some. Here the sample spans a few million clones, more than 80% being singletons. CDR1 is SGHAT, CDR2 FQNNGV, per germline. CDR3 size: 15 residues. The V end was cut by 1 base, the J end by 0 bases, with 8 bases between. The sequenced sample consisted of naive CD4+ T cells sorted from blood. Specified subset: CD45RA+ positively selected. The clonotype was recovered from a man younger than 35 in good health. The chain has TRBV11-2 and TRBJ2-3; D call uncertain. This CDR3 is CASSLGRPSTDTQYF. The CDR3, as DNA: TGTGCCAGCAGCTTAGGCCGGCCAAGCACAGATACGCAGTATTTT.